This entry features one TCR beta chain sequence. Its antigen is unidentified. This sample was included in a study of T cell responses to AZD1222 COVID-19 vaccine. Overall study results and limits: Regions 160-218 and 743-854 dominated among vaccine-associated CD4 TCRs spanning spike. Only a handful of people who got AZD1222 tested seropositive at baseline.

The germline gives CDR1 LGHDT, CDR2 YNNKEL (reference sequence). This CDR3 comprises 16 residues. With 1 base clipped from V and 7 bases from J, the junction kept 11 bases outside the gene matches. Data came from immunoSEQ multiplex PCR; TCRdb stores just in-frame clones and leaves some out. The sample records 120,000 or so clones, about 90% being singletons. Specimen: peripheral blood, collected on day 0 of AZD1222 vaccination. The TCR comes from an adult in good health. V is TRBV3-1 (or the pseudogene TRBV3-2) and J is TRBJ1-2, with TRBD1 identical over 8 bases. CDR3 DNA: TGTGCCAGCAGCCAAGGGGGCAGGGGGCAAATCTCTGGCTACACCTTC. Translated, it gives CASSQGGRGQISGYTF.